This T cell receptor (beta chain) comes out of a study of OX40 agonist ivuxolimab in advanced cancers. Whole-study results and caveats: The CD4+ and CD8+ T cells in the blood had expanded clonally by week 6 at 0.1 to 3.0 mg/kg.

Comments on this clone: Its matching antigen is unknown.

Between the trimmed V and J ends, which lost 5 bases and 4 bases, there was a span of 9 bases. The CDR3 length is 13 residues. Germline V gene data show CDR1 as SGHTA and CDR2 as FQGTGA. Data came from immunoSEQ multiplex PCR; TCRdb stores just in-frame clones and leaves some out. This sample has more than 65,000 clones, with about 84% found just once. The receptor comes from an adult with an advanced solid tumor such as melanoma, head and neck, liver or kidney cancer. The sequencing here drew on CD4+ or CD8+ T cells sorted from blood, taken in a trial of the OX40 agonist ivuxolimab. V usage is TRBV7-3 and J usage is TRBJ1-3; the D is unclear. This CDR3 is CASSNQRGNTIYF. In DNA form, the CDR3 reads TGTGCCAGCAGCAACCAGAGAGGAAACACCATATATTTT.